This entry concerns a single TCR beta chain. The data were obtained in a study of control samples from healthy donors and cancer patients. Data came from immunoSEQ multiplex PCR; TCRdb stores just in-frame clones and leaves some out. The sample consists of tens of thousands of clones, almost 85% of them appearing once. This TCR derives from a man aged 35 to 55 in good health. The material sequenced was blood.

The CDR3 here is CATSPGQAYSNEQFF. For the CDR3, the DNA is TGTGCCACCAGCCCCGGACAGGCCTACAGCAATGAGCAGTTCTTC. The V gene is TRBV15, the J gene TRBJ2-1, with TRBD1 matching over 7 bases. With V trimmed by 5 bases and J by 6 bases, 10 bases remained unmatched. The CDR3 has 15 residues. Germline V gene data show CDR1 as LNHNV and CDR2 as YYDKDF (reference sequence).